The rows below give T cell receptor beta chains drawn from one sample of a study of blood T cell repertoires in COVID-19. Data came from immunoSEQ multiplex PCR; TCRdb stores just in-frame clones and leaves some out. The repertoire holds roughly 69,000 clones, with around three quarters as singletons. The sample taken for sequencing was peripheral blood. The source is a human donor in a cohort sampled during active COVID-19. The CDR3 runs from the conserved cysteine through the conserved F or W. The D gene is left open where the match is weak. Clone size appears in some rows only: once, few, many, or a class for an expanded clone.

clone_size d_call j_call v_call cdr3_length cdr3_nt cdr3_aa
. TRBD1 TRBJ2-3 TRBV18 15 TGTGCCAGCTCACCACAAGGACAGGGGTCAGATACGCAGTATTTT CASSPQGQGSDTQYF
. TRBD1 TRBJ2-2 TRBV19 17 TGTGCCAGTAGTAGTCCCGCGACAGGGGGCTTTACCGGGGAGCTGTTTTTT CASSSPATGGFTGELFF
. . TRBJ1-5 TRBV6-5 13 TGTGCCAGCACGTCAGGAATTAATCAGCCCCAGCATTTT CASTSGINQPQHF
. . TRBJ2-3 TRBV10-3 12 TGTGCCATCAGCGGGGGTGCAGATACGCAGTATTTT CAISGGADTQYF
. . TRBJ2-7 TRBV24-1 14 TGTGCCACCAGGGTCCCAGGGGGGACCTACGAGCAGTACTTC CATRVPGGTYEQYF
. . TRBJ2-1 TRBV5-6 13 TGTGCCAGCAGCGTGTGGCGGGGCAATGAGCAGTTCTTC CASSVWRGNEQFF
. . TRBJ1-5 TRBV15 15 TGTGCCACCAGCAGAGATCCAGGGGGCAATCAGCCCCAGCATTTT CATSRDPGGNQPQHF
. TRBD2 TRBJ2-2 TRBV7-9 18 TGTGCCAGGAGTGGGGCGACTAGCGGGGGCCTCAACACCGGGGAGCTGTTTTTT CARSGATSGGLNTGELFF
. TRBD2 TRBJ2-7 TRBV4-1 16 TGCGCCAGCAGCCAAGACTCTAGCGGGGGTGCCTACGAGCAGTACTTC CASSQDSSGGAYEQYF
. . TRBJ1-2 TRBV6-5 13 TGTGCCAGCAACGGTCGAGACAGCTATGGCTACACCTTC CASNGRDSYGYTF
few TRBD1 TRBJ2-6 TRBV2 15 TGTGCCAGCATGGGGGACAGGGCTGGGGCCAACGTCCTGACTTTC CASMGDRAGANVLTF
. . TRBJ1-5 TRBV7-2 14 TGTGCCAGCAGCTCCTCTGGGGGGAATCAGCCCCAGCATTTT CASSSSGGNQPQHF
. TRBD2 TRBJ2-3 TRBV30 15 TGTGCCTGGAGTGTGACTAGCGGGCTCACAGATACGCAGTATTTT CAWSVTSGLTDTQYF
. . TRBJ2-7 TRBV12-3/TRBV12-4 13 TGTGCCAGCAGCACCGGGTCTTCCTACGAGCAGTACTTC CASSTGSSYEQYF
medium-sized TRBD1 TRBJ2-7 TRBV5-1 16 TGCGCCAGCAGCTTAGAACCGGGACAGGGGACCTACGAGCAGTACTTC CASSLEPGQGTYEQYF
. TRBD1 TRBJ1-1 TRBV5-5 15 TGTGCCAGCAGCTATAGACAGGGATCGGGGACTGAAGCTTTCTTT CASSYRQGSGTEAFF
medium-sized TRBD2 TRBJ2-1 TRBV7-2 15 TGTGCCAGCAGCTTAAATCCTAGCGGGGGAGGTGAGCAGTTCTTC CASSLNPSGGGEQFF
. TRBD2 TRBJ2-5 TRBV7-8 16 TGTGCCAGCAGCCCTACTAGCGGGGGCGGCCTGGAGACCCAGTACTTC CASSPTSGGGLETQYF
. . TRBJ1-6 TRBV5-1 13 TGCGCCAGCAGCTTCGGCTATAATTCACCCCTCCACTTT CASSFGYNSPLHF
. TRBD1 TRBJ2-1 TRBV9 16 TGTGCCAGCAGCGCGGACAGGGCCCCTAGCTACAATGAGCAGTTCTTC CASSADRAPSYNEQFF
. TRBD1 TRBJ1-4 TRBV9 14 TGTGCCAGCAGTCCTCAGGGGACAGGAGAAAAACTGTTTTTT CASSPQGTGEKLFF
few TRBD1 TRBJ2-7 TRBV5-8 14 TGTGCCAGCAGACCGGGACAGGGGGCCAGCGAGCAGTACTTC CASRPGQGASEQYF
. TRBD1 TRBJ1-2 TRBV27 17 TGTGCCAGCCGACCCGGGACAGGAGAACCTGTTAACTATGGCTACACCTTC CASRPGTGEPVNYGYTF
. . TRBJ1-2 TRBV6-1 12 TGTGCCAGCAGTGAGGGCTCGTATGGCTACACCTTC CASSEGSYGYTF
. . TRBJ2-1 TRBV27 15 TGTGCCAGCAGTTTATTTGGGGGGAATCGTAATGAGCAGTTCTTC CASSLFGGNRNEQFF
. TRBD1 TRBJ1-6 TRBV27 18 TGTGCCAGCAGTTTCCAGGGACAGTTAAGCTCCTATAATTCACCCCTCCACTTT CASSFQGQLSSYNSPLHF
once . TRBJ2-3 TRBV19 14 TGTGCCAGTAGTAAGCCCCAGGGTTCTTCGGCGCAGTATTTT CASSKPQGSSAQYF
. . TRBJ2-6 TRBV2 15 TGTGCCAGCAACCTACAGGCCTCTGGGGCCAACGTCCTGACTTTC CASNLQASGANVLTF
. . TRBJ1-3 TRBV7-2 15 TGTGCCAGCAGCTTCTTAAGCGGGGCGGGAAACACCATATATTTT CASSFLSGAGNTIYF
. . TRBJ2-2 TRBV5-1 16 TGCGCCAGCAGCTTGTCGCCAGGGTCTAACACCGGGGAGCTGTTTTTT CASSLSPGSNTGELFF
. . TRBJ2-7 TRBV6-4 14 TGTGCCAGCAGTGAAACATTAGCGACCTACGAGCAGTACTTC CASSETLATYEQYF
. TRBD1 TRBJ1-5 TRBV19 15 TGTGCCAGTAGTATTTCCAGGACAGGGAATCAGCCCCAGCATTTT CASSISRTGNQPQHF
. TRBD1 TRBJ1-1 TRBV5-1 16 TGCGCCAGCAGCACTCATGGACAGGGGTTGAACACTGAAGCTTTCTTT CASSTHGQGLNTEAFF
. TRBD2 TRBJ2-1 TRBV5-1 16 TGCGCCAGCAGCCCCTGGGGAGCGGGGGGGCTCGATGAGCAGTTCTTC CASSPWGAGGLDEQFF
. TRBD1 TRBJ1-6 TRBV6-5 16 TGTGCCAGCAGTTCGACAGGGAGCTCCTATAATTCACCCCTCCACTTT CASSSTGSSYNSPLHF
many TRBD1 TRBJ1-4 TRBV7-9 11 TGTGCCAGCAGCCTTGGACAGGGACTGTTTTTT CASSLGQGLFF
many . TRBJ1-2 TRBV10-1 13 TGCGCCAGCAGTGAGGCGACAGACTATGGCTACACCTTC CASSEATDYGYTF
. . TRBJ1-2 TRBV7-2 13 TGTGCCAGCAGCCAAATGTGGCATTTGGGCTACACCTTC CASSQMWHLGYTF
. . TRBJ2-4 TRBV28 16 TGTGCCAGCAGCCCTAGTGGACTAACGAGCAAAAACATTCAGTACTTC CASSPSGLTSKNIQYF
. . TRBJ1-6 TRBV23-1 12 TGCGCCAGCTACAGCCATAATTCACCCCTCCACTTT CASYSHNSPLHF
. . TRBJ2-1 TRBV14 16 TGTGCCAGCAGCCAAGATACAGGCTACTATTACAATGAGCAGTTCTTC CASSQDTGYYYNEQFF
. . TRBJ1-2 TRBV5-6 13 TGTGCCAGCAGTCCCGGGGGGCCAAGGGGCTACACCTTC CASSPGGPRGYTF
. . TRBJ1-6 TRBV10-3 15 TGTGCCATCAGTGAGTCGGTAGCAGAAAATTCACCCCTCCACTTT CAISESVAENSPLHF
few TRBD2 TRBJ2-5 TRBV30 14 TGTGCCTGGACTAGCGGAGGACTTAGAGAGACCCAGTACTTC CAWTSGGLRETQYF
. TRBD1 TRBJ1-5 TRBV7-2 15 TGTGCCAGCAGCGGCCGAGGGGGCGGCAATCAGCCCCAGCATTTT CASSGRGGGNQPQHF
. . TRBJ1-3 TRBV7-6 16 TGTGCCAGCAGCCTAATTACAGGGTACTCTGGAAACACCATATATTTT CASSLITGYSGNTIYF
. . TRBJ2-1 TRBV6-6 16 TGTGCCAGCAGTTACTCGAGTTCGGGAATCTACAATGAGCAGTTCTTC CASSYSSSGIYNEQFF
. TRBD1 TRBJ2-2 TRBV19 13 TGTGCCTCCGGACAGGGTAACACCGGGGAGCTGTTTTTT CASGQGNTGELFF
. . TRBJ2-5 TRBV6-6 15 TGTGCCAGCAGTTACCGCCGGGTCCCCAAAGAGACCCAGTACTTC CASSYRRVPKETQYF
. TRBD1 TRBJ1-6 TRBV11-2 15 TGTGCCAGCAGCTCCGGTATGACAGGGTATTCACCCCTCCACTTT CASSSGMTGYSPLHF
. . TRBJ1-4 TRBV18 13 TGTGCCAGCTCACCTTCACAGAAGGAAAAACTGTTTTTT CASSPSQKEKLFF
. TRBD1 TRBJ2-5 TRBV28 15 TGTGCCAGCAGTACACAACAGGGGTTCGGGGAGACCCAGTACTTC CASSTQQGFGETQYF
. . TRBJ1-2 TRBV19 15 TGTGCCAGTAGCGCACCGGAGCAGGGCCTCTATGGCTACACCTTC CASSAPEQGLYGYTF
. TRBD2 TRBJ2-5 TRBV12-3/TRBV12-4 13 TGTGCCAGCAGTTTTCGGGAGGCAGAGACCCAGTACTTC CASSFREAETQYF
. . TRBJ1-4 TRBV19 14 TGTGCCAGTCGAGGGGGGGGTACGACCGAAAAACTGTTTTTT CASRGGGTTEKLFF
. TRBD1 TRBJ1-2 TRBV19 14 TGTGCCAGTAGTGCTAGGGACAGGGGCATTGGCTACACCTTC CASSARDRGIGYTF
. . TRBJ2-1 TRBV19 12 TGTGCCAGTAGCCCCTCAGGGTTTGAGCAGTTCTTC CASSPSGFEQFF
. TRBD2 TRBJ2-1 TRBV2 15 TGTGCCAGCGGAGCGGGGGGGACCAACTACAATGAGCAGTTCTTC CASGAGGTNYNEQFF
. . TRBJ1-6 TRBV11-2 14 TGTGCCAGCAGCTTAGACGGGTCCGTGTCACCCCTCCACTTT CASSLDGSVSPLHF
. TRBD2 TRBJ2-5 TRBV6-2/TRBV6-3 14 TGTGCCAGCAGTTACGTATCCAGCGGGAAGACCCAGTACTTC CASSYVSSGKTQYF